This TCR beta chain was identified during a study of blood T cell repertoires in COVID-19. Turning to the study itself: The samples span acute and convalescent COVID-19 from the United States, Italy and Spain. Sources were T cells, B-cell-depleted T cells, or PBMCs; the material itself was cDNA or gDNA.

Seattle participants joined during active infection and were tracked over time. Methods used by the authors: Quantification of nucleated cells was approximated via reference gene primer amplification. The data were produced by immunoSEQ multiplex PCR, yet TCRdb's version contains in-frame clones alone and is incomplete. V and J calls and clone size are given by that table; D and trimming were obtained from the DNA. The sample has around 37,000 clones; less than 80% are singletons. CDR1 is MNHEY and CDR2 is SVGAGI in the germline V gene. The J segment lost 3 bases and the V segment lost 8 bases, leaving 12 bases of the junction unmatched. The CDR3 contains 15 residues.

Sequenced input: peripheral blood. This rearrangement joins TRBV6-5 to TRBJ2-7, with 8 bases identical to TRBD2. The receptor was derived from a man in his sixties or seventies with COVID-19, enrolled during active disease. The CDR3 coding sequence is TGTGCCAGCGGAATTTCCGGGACTAGGAACTACGAGCAGTACTTC. This sequence encodes CASGISGTRNYEQYF.